The present TCR beta chain was sequenced within a study of PD-L1 blockade in urothelial cancer. Background on the study: Starting around 2014, patients were given atezolizumab (1,200 mg intravenously every 3 weeks). Findings and limits, study-wide: Per patient, a lone FFPE tumor sample was used, not taken just before treatment. The study found that durable-benefit patients expanded tumor-associated blood clones more at 3 weeks.

Investigators quantified FFPE tumor DNA with amplified housekeeping genes. Measured with immunoSEQ multiplex PCR; TCRdb has only the in-frame clones, and not every one. The data show 35,000 or so clones, 35% to 40% seen once. Turning to this clone: Its antigen is currently unknown.

Germline V gene data show CDR1 as SGHRS and CDR2 as YFSETQ. V was clipped by 0 bases and J by 13 bases; unmatched bases: 10. The length of the CDR3 is 15 residues. Sequencing used tumor tissue, obtained before atezolizumab (anti-PD-L1) treatment. This chain links TRBV5-1 with TRBJ1-6; 7 bases fit TRBD1. The TCR sequence derives from a man aged 55 to 70 with urothelial cancer. The CDR3 here is CASSLGVTGNMPLHF. The CDR3 DNA is TGCGCCAGCAGCTTGGGGGTGACAGGGAACATGCCCCTCCACTTT.